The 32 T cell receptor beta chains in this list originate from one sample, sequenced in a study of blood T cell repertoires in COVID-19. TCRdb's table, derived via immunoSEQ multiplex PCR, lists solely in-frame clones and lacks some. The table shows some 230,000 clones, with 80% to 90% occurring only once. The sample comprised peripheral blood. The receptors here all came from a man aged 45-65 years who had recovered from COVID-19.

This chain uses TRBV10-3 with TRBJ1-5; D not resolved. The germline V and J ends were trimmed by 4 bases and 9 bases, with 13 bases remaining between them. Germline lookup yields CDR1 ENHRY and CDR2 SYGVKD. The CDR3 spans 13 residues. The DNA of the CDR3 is TGTGCCATCAGTGGGACTGAGATCGGGCCCCAGCATTTT. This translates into CAISGTEIGPQHF.

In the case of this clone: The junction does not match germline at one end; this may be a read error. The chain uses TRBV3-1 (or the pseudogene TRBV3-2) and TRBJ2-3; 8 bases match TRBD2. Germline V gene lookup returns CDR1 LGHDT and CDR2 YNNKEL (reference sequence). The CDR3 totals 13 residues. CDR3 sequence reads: CASSQALADRQYF. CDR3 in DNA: TGTGCCAGCAGCCAAGCACTAGCGGATAGGCAGTATTTT.

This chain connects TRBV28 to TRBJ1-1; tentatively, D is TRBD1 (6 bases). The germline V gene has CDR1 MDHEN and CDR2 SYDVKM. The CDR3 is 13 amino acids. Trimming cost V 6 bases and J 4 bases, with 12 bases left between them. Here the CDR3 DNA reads TGTGCCAGCAGCCCACAGGGTTTCACTGAAGCTTTCTTT. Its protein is CASSPQGFTEAFF.

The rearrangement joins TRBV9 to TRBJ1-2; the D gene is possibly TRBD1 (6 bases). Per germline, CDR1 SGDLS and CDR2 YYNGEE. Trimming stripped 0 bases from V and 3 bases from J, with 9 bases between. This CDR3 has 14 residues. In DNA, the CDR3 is TGTGCCAGCAGCGTAGGTGGGGGCTACTATGGCTACACCTTC. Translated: CASSVGGGYYGYTF.

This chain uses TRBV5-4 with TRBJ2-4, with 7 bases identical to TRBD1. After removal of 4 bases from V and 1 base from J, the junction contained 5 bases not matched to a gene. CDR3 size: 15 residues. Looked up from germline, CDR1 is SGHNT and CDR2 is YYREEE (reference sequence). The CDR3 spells CASSEGGAAKNIQYF. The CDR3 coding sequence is TGTGCCAGCAGCGAAGGGGGCGCGGCCAAAAACATTCAGTACTTC.

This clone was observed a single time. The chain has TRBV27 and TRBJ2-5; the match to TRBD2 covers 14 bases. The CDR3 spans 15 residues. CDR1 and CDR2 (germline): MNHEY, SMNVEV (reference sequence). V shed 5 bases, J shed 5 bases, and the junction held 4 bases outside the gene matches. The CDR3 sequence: CASSLGLAGEETQYF. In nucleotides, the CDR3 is TGTGCCAGCAGTCTGGGACTAGCGGGAGAGGAGACCCAGTACTTC.

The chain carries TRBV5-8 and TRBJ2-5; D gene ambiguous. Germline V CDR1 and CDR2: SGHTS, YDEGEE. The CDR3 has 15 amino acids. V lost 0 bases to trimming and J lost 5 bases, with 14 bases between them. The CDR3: CASSLGSGDLETQYF. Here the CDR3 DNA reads TGTGCCAGCAGCTTGGGATCAGGCGACCTGGAGACCCAGTACTTC.

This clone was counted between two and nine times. This chain's CDR3 is CASARTGGSETQYF. CDR3 DNA: TGTGCCAGCGCACGGACAGGGGGCTCGGAGACCCAGTACTTC. V gene TRBV19 combines with J gene TRBJ2-5; 11 nucleotides align to TRBD1. The CDR3 covers 14 residues. The V segment lost 9 bases and the J segment 5 bases; nucleotides outside the gene matches: 8. From germline, CDR1 is LNHDA and CDR2 SQIVND (reference sequence).

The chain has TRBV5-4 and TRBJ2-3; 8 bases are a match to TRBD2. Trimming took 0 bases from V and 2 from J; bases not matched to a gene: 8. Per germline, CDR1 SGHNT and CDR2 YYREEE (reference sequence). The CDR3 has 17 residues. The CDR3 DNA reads TGTGCCAGCAGCTTGGGATCGCAGCGGGGGTTCACAGATACGCAGTATTTT. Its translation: CASSLGSQRGFTDTQYF.

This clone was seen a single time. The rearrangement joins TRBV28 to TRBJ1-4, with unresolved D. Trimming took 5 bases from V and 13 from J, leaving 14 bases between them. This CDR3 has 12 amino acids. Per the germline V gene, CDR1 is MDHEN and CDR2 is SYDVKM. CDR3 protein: CASSPQMRGLFF. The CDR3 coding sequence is TGTGCCAGCAGTCCCCAGATGAGAGGACTGTTTTTT.

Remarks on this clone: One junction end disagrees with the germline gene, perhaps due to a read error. CDR3 DNA: TGTGCCAGCAGCTGGGACTCCACCGCGGAGCTGTTTTTT. Its translation: CASSWDSTAELFF. This chain connects TRBV7-2 to TRBJ2-2, with a weak D call TRBD2 (6 bases). Germline CDR1 is SGHTA and CDR2 is FQGNSA. The CDR3 consists of 13 residues.

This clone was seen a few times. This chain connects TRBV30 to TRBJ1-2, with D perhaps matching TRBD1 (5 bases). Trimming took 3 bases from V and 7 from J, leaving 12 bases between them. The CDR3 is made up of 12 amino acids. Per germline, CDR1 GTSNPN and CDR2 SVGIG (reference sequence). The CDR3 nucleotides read TGTGCCTGGAGGCAAGGGGTCCGTGGCTACACCTTC. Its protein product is CAWRQGVRGYTF. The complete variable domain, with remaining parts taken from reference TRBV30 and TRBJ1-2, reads SQTIHQWPATLVQPVGSPLSLECTVEGTSNPNLYWYRQAAGRGLQLLFYSVGIGQISSEVPQNLSASRPQDRQFILSSKKLLLSDSGFYLCAWRQGVRGYTFGSGTRLTVV.

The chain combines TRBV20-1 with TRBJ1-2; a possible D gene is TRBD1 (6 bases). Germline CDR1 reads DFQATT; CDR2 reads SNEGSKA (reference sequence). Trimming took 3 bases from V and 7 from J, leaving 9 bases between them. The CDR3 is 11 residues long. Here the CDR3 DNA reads TGCAGTGCTAGCGGGACAACTGGCTACACCTTC. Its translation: CSASGTTGYTF.

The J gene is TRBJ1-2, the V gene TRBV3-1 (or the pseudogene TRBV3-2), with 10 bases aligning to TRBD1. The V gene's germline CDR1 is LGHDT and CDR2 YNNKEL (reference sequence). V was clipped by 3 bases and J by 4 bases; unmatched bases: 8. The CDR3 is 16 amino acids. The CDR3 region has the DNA TGTGCCAGCAGCCACCAGGGACAGGGGCTCTCCTATGGCTACACCTTC. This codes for CASSHQGQGLSYGYTF.

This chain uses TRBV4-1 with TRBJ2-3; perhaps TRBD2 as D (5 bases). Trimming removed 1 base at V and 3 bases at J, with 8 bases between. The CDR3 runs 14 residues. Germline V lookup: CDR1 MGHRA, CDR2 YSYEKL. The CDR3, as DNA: TGCGCCAGCAGCCAAGTTCCGGGGACAGATACGCAGTATTTT. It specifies CASSQVPGTDTQYF.

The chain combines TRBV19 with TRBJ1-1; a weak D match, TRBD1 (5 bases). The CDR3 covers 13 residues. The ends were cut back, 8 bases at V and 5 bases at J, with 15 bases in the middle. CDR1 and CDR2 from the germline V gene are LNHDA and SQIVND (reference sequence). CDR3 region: CASYRIGGTEAFF. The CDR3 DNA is TGTGCCAGTTATAGAATCGGGGGGACTGAAGCTTTCTTT.

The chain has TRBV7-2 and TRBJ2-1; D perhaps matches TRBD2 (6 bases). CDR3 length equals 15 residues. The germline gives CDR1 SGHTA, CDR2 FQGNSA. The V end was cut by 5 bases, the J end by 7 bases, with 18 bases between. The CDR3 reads CASSPGSQVRNEQFF. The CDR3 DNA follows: TGTGCCAGCAGCCCCGGGAGTCAGGTTAGAAATGAGCAGTTCTTC.

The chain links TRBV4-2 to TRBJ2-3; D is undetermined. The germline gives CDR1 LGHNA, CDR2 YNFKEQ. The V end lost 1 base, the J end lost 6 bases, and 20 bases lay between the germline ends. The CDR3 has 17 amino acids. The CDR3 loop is CASSQVSSDPASDTQYF. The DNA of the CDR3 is TGTGCCAGCAGCCAAGTGTCCAGCGATCCTGCTTCGGATACGCAGTATTTT.

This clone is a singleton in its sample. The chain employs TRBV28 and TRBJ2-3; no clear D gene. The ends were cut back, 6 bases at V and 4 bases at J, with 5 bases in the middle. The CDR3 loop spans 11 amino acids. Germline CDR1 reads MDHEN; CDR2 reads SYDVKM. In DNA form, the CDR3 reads TGTGCCAGCAGGCGCGCAGATACGCAGTATTTT. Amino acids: CASRRADTQYF.

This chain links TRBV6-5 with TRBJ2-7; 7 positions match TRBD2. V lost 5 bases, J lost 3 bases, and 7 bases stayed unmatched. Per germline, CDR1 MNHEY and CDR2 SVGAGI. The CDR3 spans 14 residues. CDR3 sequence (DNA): TGTGCCAGCAGTCTCCGGACTAGTCGCTACGAGCAGTACTTC. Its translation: CASSLRTSRYEQYF.

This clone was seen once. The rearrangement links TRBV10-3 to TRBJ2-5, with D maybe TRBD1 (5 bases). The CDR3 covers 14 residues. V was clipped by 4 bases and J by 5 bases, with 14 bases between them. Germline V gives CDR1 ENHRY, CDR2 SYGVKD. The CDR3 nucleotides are TGTGCCATCAGTGTGCAGCCAGGGTTTGAGACCCAGTACTTC. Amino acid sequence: CAISVQPGFETQYF.

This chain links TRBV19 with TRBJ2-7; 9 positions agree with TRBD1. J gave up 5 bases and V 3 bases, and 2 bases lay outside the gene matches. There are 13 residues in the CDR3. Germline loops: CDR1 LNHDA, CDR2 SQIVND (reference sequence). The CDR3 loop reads CASSIGTGNEQYF. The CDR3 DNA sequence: TGTGCCAGTAGTATCGGGACAGGGAACGAGCAGTACTTC.

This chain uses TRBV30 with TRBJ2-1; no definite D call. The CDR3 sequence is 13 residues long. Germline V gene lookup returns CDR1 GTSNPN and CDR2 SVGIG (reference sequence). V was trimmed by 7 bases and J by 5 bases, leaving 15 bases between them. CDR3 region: CAFSRSPHNEQFF. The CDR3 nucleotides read TGTGCCTTCTCGCGGTCCCCCCACAATGAGCAGTTCTTC.

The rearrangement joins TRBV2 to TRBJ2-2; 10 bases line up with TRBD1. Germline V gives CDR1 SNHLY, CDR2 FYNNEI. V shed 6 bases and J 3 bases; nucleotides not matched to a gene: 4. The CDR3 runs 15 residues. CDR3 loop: CASSGQGVDTGELFF. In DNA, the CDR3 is TGTGCCAGCAGCGGACAGGGGGTCGACACCGGGGAGCTGTTTTTT.

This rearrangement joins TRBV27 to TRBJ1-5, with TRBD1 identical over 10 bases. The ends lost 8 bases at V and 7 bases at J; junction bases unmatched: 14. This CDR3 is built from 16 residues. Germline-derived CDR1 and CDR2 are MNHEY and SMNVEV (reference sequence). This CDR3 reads CASRTSGQGRLQPQHF. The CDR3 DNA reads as TGTGCCAGCCGAACCTCGGGACAGGGGAGATTGCAGCCCCAGCATTTT.

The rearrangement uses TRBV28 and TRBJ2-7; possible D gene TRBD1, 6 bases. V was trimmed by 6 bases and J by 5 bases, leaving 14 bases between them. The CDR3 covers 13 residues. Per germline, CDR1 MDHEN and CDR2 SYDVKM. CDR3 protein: CASSSPKGDEQYF. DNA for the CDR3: TGTGCCAGCAGCTCGCCCAAGGGGGACGAGCAGTACTTC.

The CDR3 region has the DNA TGCAGCGTGGCAACCAGGGGGAACACTGAAGCTTTCTTT. It is translated as CSVATRGNTEAFF. The rearrangement joins TRBV29-1 to TRBJ1-1, with D perhaps TRBD1 (6 bases). Trimming shortened V by 6 bases and J by 1 base, and 12 bases separated the two germline ends. Looked up from germline, CDR1 is SQVTM and CDR2 is ANQGSEA. This CDR3 has 13 residues.

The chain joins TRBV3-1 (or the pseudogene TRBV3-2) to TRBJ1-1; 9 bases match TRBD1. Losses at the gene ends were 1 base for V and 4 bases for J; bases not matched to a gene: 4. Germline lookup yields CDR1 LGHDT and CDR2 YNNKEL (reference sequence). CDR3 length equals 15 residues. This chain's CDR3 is CASSQAATGGTEAFF. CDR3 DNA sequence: TGTGCCAGCAGCCAAGCCGCGACAGGGGGCACTGAAGCTTTCTTT.

CDR3 residues: CASSIGSRTGSNQPQHF. In nucleotides, the CDR3 is TGTGCCAGTAGTATAGGTTCTCGGACAGGGAGCAATCAGCCCCAGCATTTT. The chain links TRBV19 to TRBJ1-5; 8 positions match TRBD1. CDR3 length: 17 amino acids. The germline gives CDR1 LNHDA, CDR2 SQIVND (reference sequence). J was trimmed by 1 base and V by 1 base; bases with no gene match: 6.

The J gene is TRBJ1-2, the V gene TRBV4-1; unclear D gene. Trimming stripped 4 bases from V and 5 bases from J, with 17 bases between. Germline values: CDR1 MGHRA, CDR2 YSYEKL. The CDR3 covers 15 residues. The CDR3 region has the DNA TGCGCCAGCAGCCCCAACCTAGCCCCGGAGTATGGCTACACCTTC. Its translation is CASSPNLAPEYGYTF.

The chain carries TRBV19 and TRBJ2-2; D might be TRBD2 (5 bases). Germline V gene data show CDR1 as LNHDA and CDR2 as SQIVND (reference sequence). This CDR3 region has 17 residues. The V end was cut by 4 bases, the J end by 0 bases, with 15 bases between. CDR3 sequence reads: CASSKWAGGANTGELFF. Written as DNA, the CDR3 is TGTGCCAGTAGTAAATGGGCGGGCGGCGCGAACACCGGGGAGCTGTTTTTT.

CDR3 DNA sequence: TGTGCCAGCAAGGAACTGGGGCTAGCGGGAGCTGTCGGGGAGACCCAGTACTTC. As protein: CASKELGLAGAVGETQYF. The rearrangement joins TRBV27 to TRBJ2-5, with 10 bases aligning to TRBD2. CDR3 length: 18 amino acids. From germline, CDR1 is MNHEY and CDR2 SMNVEV (reference sequence). V lost 7 bases and J lost 5; bases outside the gene matches: 19.